This T cell receptor (beta chain) comes out of a study of cytomegalovirus exposure and HLA in healthy donors (dated by TCRdb to the late 2010s). Some background on the complete study: In an earlier analysis of fewer than 750 of the donors, 250 to 350 Gb of sequence data and 117 million unique TCR beta sequences from 150 million to 200 million T cells were reported. An early release that covered roughly 600 HLA-typed donors contained approximately 300 gigabases of sequencing data and 70 million to 100 million unique TCR sequences. The genetic ancestry cluster associated with self-reported Caucasian donors included 70% to 85% of the approximately 410 genotyped donors. The study was designed to test whether signatures of past pathogen exposure could be identified by cataloging public T cell receptors. Using immunosequencing, the study profiled T cell repertoires from around 670 subjects and related those repertoires to cytomegalovirus serostatus. A separate validation cohort of about 110 different subjects was used in addition to the 666-subject first cohort. High-throughput TCR immunosequencing, statistical association of individual TCRs with disease status, and machine learning were combined to predict cytomegalovirus infection status. In a later analysis, previously published TCR beta repertoires from about 640 donors were re-analyzed and high-resolution HLA genotyping was added so that TCR occurrence patterns could be studied. Rather than drawing on any new phenotypic data, the later analysis identified candidate immune exposures from TCR beta sequences and the way those sequences occurred across donors. An earlier analysis of nearly 600 of the donors applied high-throughput TCR beta sequencing to assess whether each TCR beta V gene segment acted as functional or pseudogenic. Alongside the repertoire data, information on donor age, sex, ethnicity and CMV serostatus was compiled. In a later genetic analysis, genome-wide SNP genotypes for about three fifths of the roughly 670 donors were used, and that subset was treated as a discovery cohort. Every discovery cohort repertoire had been produced on one sequencing platform. Both class I and class II loci were covered by HLA typing, at four-digit resolution. The number of donors typed differed by locus, with about 629-640 for A, B, C, DRB1 and DQB1, around 500 for DQA1, 600 to 610 for DPA1, and some 470 for DPB1. Roughly five DR-DQ haplotypes were treated as single units for association and clustering because of strong linkage in the cohort. Among 350 to 400 genotyped donors of the cohort, an average of approximately 240,000 unique TCR beta nucleotide sequences were sequenced per donor, roughly 20% of them non-productive. General findings and caveats noted by the study authors: Linkage disequilibrium might explain the correlated functional status among segregating V segments, but an unknown experimental factor could not be ruled out. While some public TCRs were present in many individuals, most TCR sequences turned up only very rarely across donors. According to a later analysis, parvovirus B19, influenza, CMV and Epstein-Barr virus appeared linked to several top co-occurrence clusters. In an earlier analysis of around 600 of the donors, most TCR beta V segments were observed in productive rearrangements about 90% or about 30% of the time, broadly matching IMGT annotations. Sequencing depth was assumed to be roughly uniform across donors in the presence/absence analyses, though that assumption may not hold. A further reported finding was that TCR beta sequences accurately predicted the HLA-A and HLA-B alleles for most subjects in the first cohort. The earlier analysis of 450 to 700 of the donors excluded 15 to 20 rarely observed V segments, including chromosome 9 orphons, because counts were too low. According to a later genetic analysis, donors in an Asian-associated ancestry cluster had fewer N-insertions in productive TCRs than the roughly 670-donor mean. When HLA alleles, especially DR and DQ, strongly co-occurred, TCR associations were difficult to assign to individual alleles. Compared with equally common non-associated chains, HLA-associated TCR beta chains in a later analysis were more clonally expanded and had lower generation probabilities. A later analysis found that most CMV-associated TCR beta chains appeared HLA-restricted, with HLA associations seemingly driven largely by CMV exposure. Specific HLA alleles were associated with about 17,000 TCR beta sequences at a false discovery rate of 0.05 in a later analysis. A later genetic analysis associated a missense DCLRE1C variant with V-gene and J-gene trimming of TCR beta chains, and an independent cohort replicated the association. Only TCR beta chains were sequenced in this cohort, and the absence of alpha or paired-chain data limited detectable features. The classifier was reported to diagnose cytomegalovirus status with high specificity and sensitivity in both the original and validation cohorts. A cluster of highly shared sequence variants was judged likely to represent a technical artifact of the sequencing pipeline. Because HLA typing was unavailable for some donors at each locus, only the typed subset was used in association tests. In a later analysis, the rate of TCR association differed among HLA loci, with DRB1 alleles having the most associated TCRs and HLA-C alleles having the fewest. A total of 150 to 200 TCR beta chains were listed by the study as associated with cytomegalovirus. In vitro tests confirmed that a few of the cytomegalovirus-associated TCR beta chains recognize cytomegalovirus antigens. The only immune exposure information available for the cohort was CMV serostatus. The authors suggested that the approach could potentially be extended to other disease states and immunological phenotypes.

This clone appeared once. The antigen it binds to is not known. No base quality values were provided; no much bigger clone lies one nucleotide off. The cohort consisted of 600 to 750 healthy bone marrow donors. All cohort members were sampled while nominally healthy, although unrecorded immune exposures were likely present. The donor tested CMV seropositive, placing the donor among the roughly 300 seropositive members of the cohort. Each donor provided a peripheral blood sample, and peripheral blood mononuclear cells were used for TCR beta sequencing. The Qiagen DNeasy Blood Extraction Kit was used to extract genomic DNA from the blood cell samples. The receptor library was made with the immunoSEQ multiplex PCR assay. The multiplex PCR relied on a mix of 60 forward primers for TCR Vbeta segments and 13 reverse primers for TCR Jbeta segments. The CDR3 region of rearranged TCR beta genes was amplified from genomic DNA with a multiplex PCR assay. The Illumina HiSeq System was used to sequence the amplified TCR beta libraries as 87-base-pair reads. On the authors' methods: A later analysis tallied tens of millions of unique TCR beta chains across the 550 to 850 repertoires, and 10 million to 11 million of those chains were shared by two or more donors. Raw reads were error-corrected and collapsed into unique sequences with a nearest-neighbor algorithm that merged closely related sequences to remove PCR and sequencing errors. CDR3 sequences were aligned to IMGT reference sequences to assign V, D and J gene segments. Each retained sequence needed at least a six-nucleotide match to both a V gene segment and a J gene segment. Rearrangements were called productive when the CDR3 lacked stop codons and stayed in frame with V and J; all others were non-productive. Following IMGT convention, CDR3 was defined as the stretch from the second conserved V-encoded cysteine to the conserved J-encoded phenylalanine. Sequences without an unambiguous match to a single V gene segment were excluded from the earlier analysis of about 600 of the donors. In an earlier analysis of 450 to 700 of the donors, V segments were called functional above 56.7% productive rearrangements and were called segregating when the between-donor standard deviation exceeded 5%. A statistical classification framework was built for diagnosing cytomegalovirus status from the catalog of TCR beta chain sequences. A later analysis assigned V and J genes by comparing TCR nucleotide sequences with IMGT/GENE-DB human TR gene sequences. In a later analysis, CDR3 sequences and most-parsimonious VDJ recombination scenarios were assigned using the TCRdist pipeline. In a later analysis, each TCR beta chain was defined by its CDR3 amino acid sequence together with its V-gene family, and reads without a unique V-gene family were excluded. A later analysis removed 592 highly shared, low-generation-probability nucleotide sequences to deal with suspected cross-contamination and a sequencing artifact. In a later analysis, a clonal expansion index was calculated for each public chain from normalized within-repertoire ranks of inferred template counts. Generation probabilities in a later analysis came from a VDJ recombination model fitted to out-of-frame rearrangements, and those results were checked against IGoR. In a later analysis, TCR-TCR, TCR-HLA and TCR-CMV co-occurrence was scored with hypergeometric tests, and a repertoire-size bias correction was applied to TCR pairs. A later analysis estimated false discovery rates by permuting HLA or CMV assignments 20 times. In a later analysis, co-occurring TCRs were grouped using DBSCAN, and TCRdist sequence similarity was added for clustering within HLA-allele-positive subsets. Repertoires with fewer than 30,000 or more than 120,000 public chains were left out of co-occurrence clustering, as were a handful of repertoires with anomalous nucleotide sharing. TCRdb limited this immuneACCESS table to in-frame rearrangements with V and J called. A share of clones is missing; checked studies link under half to unresolved V genes, and the rest is unexplained. V, J and clone size are taken as reported in that table, and D and trimming were inferred from the DNA itself. The sample table records about 75,000 clones; roughly 88% of these occur just once. The ten largest clones capture under 20% of the sample.

The material sequenced was PBMCs. The receptor was isolated from a man aged 70 or older in good health and CMV-seropositive.

The base sequence is TGTGCCAGCACGGGACAGGGAGGCTACAATGAGCAGTTCTTC. Its protein is CASTGQGGYNEQFF. The chain was built from TRBV7-2 and TRBJ2-1; 9 central nucleotides agree with TRBD1. CDR1 and CDR2 are drawn from the germline V gene: SGHTA, FQGNSA. From cysteine to phenylalanine, the CDR3 is 14 amino acids long. Left in the record is the CDR3 DNA by itself, 42 bases read in frame from the first base. Trimming leaves V shorter by 7 bases and J shorter by 3 bases, with the junction holding 4 bases beyond the gene matches.